The 30 T cell receptor beta chains reported below all come from one sample, sequenced in a study of cytomegalovirus exposure and HLA in healthy donors. It was with 60 Vbeta and 13 Jbeta primers that the PCR ran. Profiling relied on immunoSEQ multiplex PCR, and the TCRdb table lists in-frame clones only, not all of them. The repertoire has some 91,000 clones, roughly 75% of them found once; the top ten carry under 0.8%. The sample was PBMCs. The receptors shown here come from a woman aged 60-75 years in good health and CMV-seronegative.

This clone has only a few counts. This chain joins TRBV10-1 and TRBJ1-1, with D perhaps matching TRBD1 (5 bases). This CDR3 region has 12 residues. Germline assignment: CDR1 WNHNN and CDR2 SYGVQD (reference sequence). V lost 4 bases, J lost 8 bases, and 11 bases lay in between. This chain's CDR3 is CASSASGQEAFF. In DNA, the CDR3 is TGCGCCAGCAGTGCTTCAGGACAAGAAGCTTTCTTT.

The CDR3 DNA sequence: TGTGCCAGCAGCAACCCAGGGAACACCATATATTTT. Translated, it gives CASSNPGNTIYF. The chain has TRBV7-2 and TRBJ1-3; D perhaps matches TRBD1 (5 bases). V lost 5 bases and J lost 7, with 9 bases in between. This CDR3 region has 12 residues. Germline CDR1 is SGHTA and CDR2 is FQGNSA. Variable domain in full (rest from reference TRBV7-2 and TRBJ1-3): GAGVSQSPSNKVTEKGKDVELRCDPISGHTALYWYRQSLGQGLEFLIYFQGNSAPDKSGLPSDRFSAERTGGSVSTLTIQRTQQEDSAVYLCASSNPGNTIYFGEGSWLTVV.

The sample holds a few counts of this clone. The chain links TRBV19 to TRBJ2-7; possible D gene TRBD1, 5 bases. V was trimmed by 3 bases and J by 3 bases, leaving 9 bases between them. Germline V gene data show CDR1 as LNHDA and CDR2 as SQIVND (reference sequence). The CDR3 runs 13 residues. The CDR3 region is CASSITGLYEQYF. In DNA, the CDR3 is TGTGCCAGTAGTATCACAGGTCTCTACGAGCAGTACTTC.

This clone was recorded a few times. In DNA form, the CDR3 reads TGTGCCAGCAGTCTACCCGACAGATGGACTGAAGCTTTCTTT. Protein sequence: CASSLPDRWTEAFF. This rearrangement joins TRBV6-1 to TRBJ1-1, with a tentative D call TRBD1 (5 bases). Germline V gives CDR1 MNHNS, CDR2 SASEGT. This CDR3 has 14 amino acids. V was trimmed by 5 bases and J by 5 bases, leaving 15 bases between them.

This clone came up once. The rearrangement uses TRBV5-1 and TRBJ1-1; 9 nucleotides match TRBD1. Germline loops: CDR1 SGHRS, CDR2 YFSETQ. The CDR3 spans 17 residues. V was pared by 0 bases and J by 2 bases, with 8 bases of the junction left unmatched. The CDR3 here is CASSLASGTGRNTEAFF. DNA for the CDR3: TGCGCCAGCAGCTTGGCCTCCGGGACAGGGCGTAACACTGAAGCTTTCTTT.

The V and J genes are TRBV5-1 and TRBJ2-7, with 7 bases that match TRBD2. CDR3 size: 15 residues. Germline CDR1 and CDR2: SGHRS and YFSETQ. Trimming removed 1 base from V and 0 bases from J; junction bases left unmatched: 4. The DNA for the CDR3 is TGCGCCAGCAGCTTGTGGGGGGGGGTCTCCTACGAGCAGTACTTC. Translating it yields CASSLWGGVSYEQYF. The full variable domain, with the rest looked up from reference TRBV5-1 and TRBJ2-7, is KAGVTQTPRYLIKTRGQQVTLSCSPISGHRSVSWYQQTPGQGLQFLFEYFSETQRNKGNFPGRFSGRQFSNSRSEMNVSTLELGDSALYLCASSLWGGVSYEQYFGPGTRLTVT.

The chain has TRBV5-1 and TRBJ2-1, with 12 bases fitting TRBD1. The germline CDR1 and CDR2 sequences are SGHRS and YFSETQ. The CDR3 has 14 amino acids. Unmatched junction bases numbered 5, after V lost 4 bases and J lost 9 bases. In DNA, the CDR3 is TGCGCCAGCAGCCCGGGACAGGGGGCAGGTGAGCAGTTCTTC. Translating gives CASSPGQGAGEQFF.

Only a few counts were recorded for this clone. The V call is TRBV6-6, the J call TRBJ2-1; 9 bases fit TRBD1. Germline V gene sequence: CDR1 MNHNY, CDR2 SVGAGI (reference sequence). The CDR3 consists of 15 residues. V lost 5 bases, J lost 5 bases, and 7 bases stayed unmatched. The CDR3 DNA reads as TGTGCCAGCAGTGCCCGGGACAGGGTGGACAATGAGCAGTTCTTC. This translates into CASSARDRVDNEQFF.

The chain uses TRBV19 and TRBJ2-2, with 9 bases matching TRBD1. CDR1 is LNHDA and CDR2 is SQIVND in the germline V gene (reference sequence). J gave up 7 bases and V 1 base, and 4 bases lay outside the gene matches. CDR3 length: 15 residues. The CDR3 reads CASSIGDRVNGELFF. CDR3 DNA: TGTGCCAGTAGTATAGGGGACAGGGTTAACGGGGAGCTGTTTTTT. The full variable domain, in which reference TRBV19 and TRBJ2-2 provide the parts outside the CDR3, is DGGITQSPKYLFRKEGQNVTLSCEQNLNHDAMYWYRQDPGQGLRLIYYSQIVNDFQKGDIAEGYSVSREKKESFPLTVTSAQKNPTAFYLCASSIGDRVNGELFFGEGSRLTVL.

This chain links TRBV5-4 with TRBJ1-1; TRBD1 agrees at 11 bases. This CDR3 region has 17 residues. The V and J ends lost 3 bases and 0 bases, in that order; junction bases with no gene match: 7. The germline gives CDR1 SGHNT, CDR2 YYREEE (reference sequence). The CDR3 spells CASSSPGQGEMNTEAFF. CDR3 DNA: TGTGCCAGCAGCTCCCCGGGACAGGGGGAAATGAACACTGAAGCTTTCTTT.

The V and J genes are TRBV30 and TRBJ1-3; D not resolved. Germline values: CDR1 GTSNPN, CDR2 SVGIG (reference sequence). V was shortened by 0 bases and J by 6 bases, with 6 bases between the two germline ends. CDR3 length: 12 residues. In DNA, the CDR3 is TGTGCCTGGAGTGTACGGGTAAACACCATATATTTT. It specifies CAWSVRVNTIYF.

The chain carries TRBV2 and TRBJ2-7; possible D gene TRBD1, 6 bases. Germline lookup yields CDR1 SNHLY and CDR2 FYNNEI. Trimming took off 7 bases at V and 2 bases at J, with 9 bases between the two ends. This CDR3 contains 12 residues. This chain's CDR3 is CASMQGTYEQYF. CDR3 DNA sequence: TGTGCCAGCATGCAGGGGACCTACGAGCAGTACTTC.

The chain employs TRBV25-1 and TRBJ1-1; D is perhaps TRBD1 (5 bases). Trimming pared 6 bases from V and 1 base from J, leaving 9 bases between. CDR3 size: 13 residues. Germline CDR1 is MGHDK and CDR2 is SYGVNS. CDR3 sequence: CASRQQGNTEAFF. The CDR3 DNA reads as TGTGCCAGCAGACAGCAGGGGAACACTGAAGCTTTCTTT. Looking up the rest from reference TRBV25-1 and TRBJ1-1 gives the full variable domain: EADIYQTPRYLVIGTGKKITLECSQTMGHDKMYWYQQDPGMELHLIHYSYGVNSTEKGDLSSESTVSRIRTEHFPLTLESARPSHTSQYLCASRQQGNTEAFFGQGTRLTVV.

The chain carries TRBV4-1 and TRBJ1-1; 12 bases are a match to TRBD1. Germline CDR1 reads MGHRA; CDR2 reads YSYEKL. The CDR3 length is 17 residues. J was trimmed by 1 base and V by 4 bases; bases with no gene match: 7. CDR3 protein: CASSRLGQGAANTEAFF. CDR3 in DNA: TGCGCCAGCAGCCGCTTGGGACAGGGGGCTGCGAACACTGAAGCTTTCTTT.

The V gene is TRBV6-5, the J gene TRBJ2-3; the match to TRBD2 covers 13 bases. This CDR3 region has 14 residues. Looked up from germline, CDR1 is MNHEY and CDR2 is SVGAGI. V dropped 6 bases and J dropped 6; count of bases not matched to a gene: 3. The CDR3 reads CASRGLAGADTQYF. For the CDR3, the DNA is TGTGCCAGCAGAGGACTAGCGGGAGCTGATACGCAGTATTTT.

In DNA, the CDR3 is TGTGCCAGCAGCTTAGGTACCGGGACAGGGCTTGAAAAACTGTTTTTT. It is translated as CASSLGTGTGLEKLFF. This chain connects TRBV7-9 to TRBJ1-4, with TRBD1 identical over 9 bases. CDR3 length equals 16 residues. Germline CDR1 is SEHNR and CDR2 is FQNEAQ (reference sequence). J was trimmed by 7 bases and V by 1 base; bases with no gene match: 7.

The chain uses TRBV11-2 and TRBJ2-7; D may be TRBD2 (6 bases). The length of the CDR3 is 16 residues. V gave up 0 bases and J gave up 2 bases, with 14 bases separating them. The germline gives CDR1 SGHAT, CDR2 FQNNGV. CDR3 residues: CASSLDLAGIAYEQYF. The CDR3 DNA reads TGTGCCAGCAGCTTAGATCTGGCGGGAATAGCCTACGAGCAGTACTTC. The full variable domain, its missing parts supplied by reference TRBV11-2 and TRBJ2-7, is EAGVAQSPRYKIIEKRQSVAFWCNPISGHATLYWYQQILGQGPKLLIQFQNNGVVDDSQLPKDRFSAERLKGVDSTLKIQPAKLEDSAVYLCASSLDLAGIAYEQYFGPGTRLTVT.

CDR3 residues: CASSLAAGGPSTDTQYF. DNA for the CDR3: TGTGCCAGCAGCTTAGCTGCCGGGGGACCTAGCACAGATACGCAGTATTTT. The chain joins TRBV7-9 to TRBJ2-3; D perhaps matches TRBD2 (6 bases). This CDR3 contains 17 residues. Germline V gene sequence: CDR1 SEHNR, CDR2 FQNEAQ (reference sequence). The ends were cut back, 0 bases at V and 0 bases at J, with 13 bases in the middle.

The genes are TRBV7-6 and TRBJ1-6; weak D call: TRBD1 (6 bases). Germline V gene lookup returns CDR1 SGHVS and CDR2 FNYEAQ. The ends were cut back, 5 bases at V and 10 bases at J, with 12 bases in the middle. The CDR3 is made up of 13 amino acids. CDR3 sequence: CASSGGGRSPLHF. Written as DNA, the CDR3 is TGTGCCAGCAGCGGGGGGGGCCGGTCACCCCTCCACTTT.

The chain links TRBV6-5 to TRBJ2-1; TRBD2 matches 7 bases. Germline CDR1 is MNHEY and CDR2 is SVGAGI. This CDR3 is built from 13 residues. The V segment lost 8 bases and the J segment 6 bases; nucleotides outside the gene matches: 7. The CDR3 DNA reads TGTGCCAGCCGGCGGGAGCTTCTCAATGAGCAGTTCTTC. Encoded protein: CASRRELLNEQFF.

The CDR3 loop is CASSVAASAYSTDTQYF. The CDR3 nucleotides are TGTGCCAGCAGCGTAGCGGCTAGCGCCTATAGCACAGATACGCAGTATTTT. V usage is TRBV9 and J usage is TRBJ2-3; D perhaps matches TRBD2 (6 bases). The CDR3 consists of 17 residues. Per the germline V gene, CDR1 is SGDLS and CDR2 is YYNGEE. Trimming removed 0 bases from V and 0 bases from J, with 14 bases in between.

The chain has TRBV29-1 and TRBJ2-7; TRBD2 matches at 9 bases. J was trimmed by 4 bases and V by 0 bases; bases with no gene match: 10. This CDR3 contains 16 residues. Germline V lookup: CDR1 SQVTM, CDR2 ANQGSEA. CDR3 sequence (DNA): TGCAGCGTTGAAGATCAGGCAGTAGCGGGAGAATACGAGCAGTACTTC. This encodes CSVEDQAVAGEYEQYF.

This clone was seen a single time. V and J are TRBV7-2 and TRBJ2-7, with D possibly TRBD2 on 5 matching bases. Germline V gene lookup returns CDR1 SGHTA and CDR2 FQGNSA. Trimming removed 10 bases from V and 6 bases from J, with 19 bases in between. CDR3 length: 13 residues. CDR3: CATETRPFGEQYF. Here the CDR3 DNA reads TGTGCCACTGAAACTAGACCCTTTGGCGAGCAGTACTTC. The full variable domain, in which reference TRBV7-2 and TRBJ2-7 provide the parts outside the CDR3, is GAGVSQSPSNKVTEKGKDVELRCDPISGHTALYWYRQSLGQGLEFLIYFQGNSAPDKSGLPSDRFSAERTGGSVSTLTIQRTQQEDSAVYLCATETRPFGEQYFGPGTRLTVT.

The rearrangement uses TRBV5-4 and TRBJ2-7; TRBD1 matches at 8 bases. The CDR3 has 14 residues. The ends lost 1 base at V and 6 bases at J; junction bases unmatched: 6. The germline CDR1 and CDR2 sequences are SGHNT and YYREEE (reference sequence). The CDR3 here is CASSLRQGAPEQYF. CDR3 bases: TGTGCCAGCAGCTTGCGCCAGGGGGCCCCCGAGCAGTACTTC.

The rearrangement joins TRBV13 to TRBJ2-1; 11 bases fit TRBD2. With V trimmed by 0 bases and J by 14 bases, 3 bases remained unmatched. CDR3 length: 13 amino acids. Germline V CDR1 and CDR2: PRHDT, FYEKMQ (reference sequence). The CDR3 region has the DNA TGTGCCAGCAGCTTAGGACTAGCGGGAGATAAGTTCTTC. As protein: CASSLGLAGDKFF.

The chain joins TRBV25-1 to TRBJ2-5, with TRBD2 matching over 12 bases. Germline V gene sequence: CDR1 MGHDK, CDR2 SYGVNS. V lost 4 bases and J lost 4; bases outside the gene matches: 4. The CDR3 loop spans 15 amino acids. This CDR3 reads CASSASGRASETQYF. As DNA, the CDR3 is TGTGCCAGCAGTGCTAGCGGGAGGGCTTCAGAGACCCAGTACTTC. The whole variable domain, remainder taken from reference TRBV25-1 and TRBJ2-5, is EADIYQTPRYLVIGTGKKITLECSQTMGHDKMYWYQQDPGMELHLIHYSYGVNSTEKGDLSSESTVSRIRTEHFPLTLESARPSHTSQYLCASSASGRASETQYFGPGTRLLVL.

CDR3 sequence: CASSPRQNPSGNTIYF. CDR3 nucleotide sequence: TGCGCCAGCAGTCCGAGACAGAACCCCTCTGGAAACACCATATATTTT. The V gene is TRBV4-3, the J gene TRBJ1-3, with a possible D match to TRBD1 (5 bases). Trimming removed 6 bases from V and 0 bases from J, with 15 bases in between. Germline V gene data show CDR1 as LGHNA and CDR2 as YSLEER. The CDR3 has 16 residues.

This clone was seen just once. The rearrangement joins TRBV5-6 to TRBJ1-2; weak D call: TRBD1 (6 bases). Germline values: CDR1 SGHDT, CDR2 YYEEEE. This CDR3 is 16 amino acids long. Trimming took 0 bases from V and 1 from J, leaving 13 bases between them. CDR3 in amino acids: CASSLGAGAINYGYTF. CDR3 nucleotide sequence: TGTGCCAGCAGCTTGGGGGCAGGGGCTATTAACTATGGCTACACCTTC.

The chain couples TRBV7-2 to TRBJ2-3, with 11 bases identical to TRBD2. V lost 3 bases to trimming and J lost 4 bases; unmatched junction nucleotides: 6. CDR1 is SGHTA, CDR2 FQGNSA, per germline. The CDR3 runs 16 residues. In DNA, the CDR3 is TGTGCCAGCAGCTTGGCTAGCGGGGGGTTCCCAGATACGCAGTATTTT. It encodes CASSLASGGFPDTQYF.

The chain uses TRBV4-3 and TRBJ1-5; no clear D. The CDR3 has 16 residues. The germline CDR1 and CDR2 sequences are LGHNA and YSLEER. Between the trimmed V and J ends, which lost 0 bases and 2 bases, there was a span of 11 bases. CDR3 DNA sequence: TGCGCCAGCAGCCAAGACCGCGTAAGTGGCAATCAGCCCCAGCATTTT. Its translation: CASSQDRVSGNQPQHF.